The 25 T cell receptor beta chains below come from one sample, sequenced in a study of Ad26.COV2.S vaccination and SARS-CoV-2 variants. Only in-frame clones appear in the TCRdb table, and some are missing; sequencing was by immunoSEQ multiplex PCR. The table has approximately 500,000 clones, approximately 90% seen once. Treatment indicated: around 19 received Ad26.COV2.S at low or high dose, single or two shots; five or six received placebo; per-sample allocation not given. Specimens were obtained on day 63 following the first vaccine or placebo injection. Sample: peripheral blood, taken in a trial of Ad26.COV2.S vaccine versus placebo. Every receptor here comes from a person between 18 and 59 years old who received the Ad26.COV2.S COVID-19 vaccine or a placebo.

This chain joins TRBV7-8 and TRBJ2-1, with 7 bases matching TRBD2. Losses at the gene ends were 3 bases for V and 5 bases for J; bases not matched to a gene: 7. Germline V gene lookup returns CDR1 SGHVS and CDR2 FQNEAQ. CDR3 length: 15 residues. CDR3 region: CASSLGGLPNNEQFF. CDR3 in DNA: TGTGCCAGCAGCTTGGGGGGACTACCCAACAATGAGCAGTTCTTC.

The J gene is TRBJ1-4, the V gene TRBV25-1, with D hard to call. V lost 2 bases and J lost 5, with 9 bases in between. This CDR3 region has 14 residues. Germline CDR1 and CDR2: MGHDK and SYGVNS. The DNA of the CDR3 is TGTGCCAGCAGTGAACCGGGCCCAAATGAAAAACTGTTTTTT. Its translation: CASSEPGPNEKLFF.

V is TRBV5-4 and J is TRBJ2-3, with D tentatively TRBD2 (6 bases). This CDR3 comprises 14 residues. In germline, CDR1 is SGHNT, CDR2 YYREEE (reference sequence). With 6 bases removed from V and 1 base from J, the gap between germline ends came to 12 bases. The DNA for the CDR3 is TGTGCCAGCAACCCGGGAGTACGCACAGATACGCAGTATTTT. It translates to CASNPGVRTDTQYF. Full variable domain (rest looked up from reference TRBV5-4 and TRBJ2-3): ETGVTQSPTHLIKTRGQQVTLRCSSQSGHNTVSWYQQALGQGPQFIFQYYREEENGRGNFPPRFSGLQFPNYSSELNVNALELDDSALYLCASNPGVRTDTQYFGPGTRLTVL.

The chain joins TRBV19 to TRBJ1-6; D uncertain. The CDR3 runs 13 residues. CDR1 LNHDA and CDR2 SQIVND come from the germline V gene (reference sequence). The V end lost 6 bases, the J end lost 8 bases, and 11 bases lay between the germline ends. The CDR3 loop is CASSPLGDSPLHF. CDR3 in DNA: TGTGCCAGTAGCCCACTAGGAGATTCACCCCTCCACTTT.

This chain connects TRBV11-3 to TRBJ2-2; D unclear. The CDR3 sequence is 16 residues long. Germline loops: CDR1 SGHNT, CDR2 YENEEA. Deletions cut 3 bases from V and 7 bases from J, with 18 bases between. The DNA of the CDR3 is TGTGCCAGCAGCTTTTACCCCACCTCGAAGGTCGGGGAGCTGTTTTTT. Its protein product is CASSFYPTSKVGELFF.

The chain is built from TRBV30 and TRBJ1-3; D remains unclear. The CDR3 length is 12 residues. V was trimmed by 4 bases and J by 4 bases, leaving 8 bases between them. Germline V gene data show CDR1 as GTSNPN and CDR2 as SVGIG (reference sequence). Here the CDR3 reads CAWKTEGNTIYF. The CDR3 DNA reads as TGTGCCTGGAAAACGGAGGGAAACACCATATATTTT.

This chain's CDR3 is CASSLLGARETQYF. In DNA, the CDR3 is TGCGCCAGCAGCCTGCTGGGAGCCCGGGAGACCCAGTACTTC. The chain carries TRBV5-1 and TRBJ2-5; possibly TRBD2 for D (5 bases). The V end lost 4 bases, the J end lost 5 bases, and 15 bases lay between the germline ends. The CDR3 is 14 amino acids. Germline-derived CDR1 and CDR2 are SGHRS and YFSETQ. Looking up the rest from reference TRBV5-1 and TRBJ2-5 gives the full variable domain: KAGVTQTPRYLIKTRGQQVTLSCSPISGHRSVSWYQQTPGQGLQFLFEYFSETQRNKGNFPGRFSGRQFSNSRSEMNVSTLELGDSALYLCASSLLGARETQYFGPGTRLLVL.

CDR3 region: CASSRRTDNEQFF. CDR3 sequence (DNA): TGTGCCAGCAGCCGACGGACTGACAATGAGCAGTTCTTC. This chain joins TRBV6-5 and TRBJ2-1; D is possibly TRBD2 (5 bases). This CDR3 is built from 13 residues. Germline CDR1 and CDR2: MNHEY and SVGAGI. Trimming cost V 6 bases and J 5 bases, with 11 bases left between them.

The V call is TRBV10-1, the J call TRBJ2-1, with TRBD1 identical over 8 bases. Germline V gene lookup returns CDR1 WNHNN and CDR2 SYGVQD (reference sequence). V gave up 4 bases and J gave up 3 bases; unmatched junction bases: 8. CDR3 length: 16 amino acids. CDR3 loop: CASSGPGGFLYNEQFF. CDR3 DNA sequence: TGCGCCAGCAGTGGACCAGGGGGCTTCCTCTACAATGAGCAGTTCTTC.

V gene TRBV25-1 combines with J gene TRBJ1-3, with 7 bases lining up with TRBD1. There are 14 residues in the CDR3. After removal of 5 bases from V and 0 bases from J, the junction contained 1 base not matched to a gene. From germline, CDR1 is MGHDK and CDR2 SYGVNS. The CDR3 loop is CASSTGASGNTIYF. The CDR3 DNA sequence: TGTGCCAGCAGTACAGGGGCCTCTGGAAACACCATATATTTT.

The chain is built from TRBV7-2 and TRBJ2-7; D could derive from TRBD1 or TRBD2 (5 bases each). This CDR3 comprises 14 residues. Germline lookup yields CDR1 SGHTA and CDR2 FQGNSA. V lost 5 bases, J lost 2 bases, and 13 bases lay in between. As DNA, the CDR3 is TGTGCCAGCAGCCTCGGGGACGGACCCTACGAGCAGTACTTC. This gives the protein CASSLGDGPYEQYF.

V usage is TRBV30 and J usage is TRBJ2-7, with D possibly TRBD2 on 6 matching bases. This CDR3 is built from 13 residues. V was clipped by 4 bases and J by 4 bases, with 14 bases between them. Germline V lookup: CDR1 GTSNPN, CDR2 SVGIG (reference sequence). The DNA of the CDR3 is TGTGCCTGGATAAAGCCTAGCGCGTACGAGCAGTACTTC. It translates to CAWIKPSAYEQYF.

The chain uses TRBV11-3 and TRBJ2-1; D gene unclear. There are 15 residues in the CDR3. Trimming pared 1 base from V and 0 bases from J, leaving 7 bases between. CDR1 and CDR2 from the germline V gene are SGHNT and YENEEA. The CDR3 sequence is CASSLGPSSYNEQFF. The CDR3 DNA follows: TGTGCCAGCAGCTTAGGACCGAGCTCCTACAATGAGCAGTTCTTC.

This chain uses TRBV28 with TRBJ2-2; unclear D gene. V lost 7 bases and J lost 6, with 9 bases in between. The germline CDR1 and CDR2 sequences are MDHEN and SYDVKM. The CDR3 loop spans 12 amino acids. The CDR3 is CASTSGPGELFF. The CDR3 region has the DNA TGTGCCAGCACGTCAGGTCCCGGGGAGCTGTTTTTT.

This clone was seen once. The rearrangement joins TRBV3-1 (or the pseudogene TRBV3-2) to TRBJ1-6; D gene uncertain. This CDR3 spans 14 amino acids. The V end was cut by 5 bases, the J end by 8 bases, with 13 bases between. Germline V lookup: CDR1 LGHDT, CDR2 YNNKEL (reference sequence). CDR3 protein: CASSDKRPDSPLHF. For the CDR3, the DNA is TGTGCCAGCAGCGATAAACGGCCCGATTCACCCCTCCACTTT.

This chain connects TRBV4-3 to TRBJ1-4; D remains ambiguous. CDR3 length equals 16 residues. The germline CDR1 and CDR2 sequences are LGHNA and YSLEER. V dropped 1 base and J dropped 4 bases, with 13 bases sitting between them. CDR3 protein: CASSQAGGRINEKLFF. DNA of the CDR3: TGCGCCAGCAGCCAAGCCGGCGGGAGGATTAATGAAAAACTGTTTTTT.

The J gene is TRBJ2-1, the V gene TRBV27, with 8 bases identical to TRBD2. The CDR3 has 18 amino acids. After removal of 7 bases from V and 2 bases from J, the junction contained 16 bases not matched to a gene. Germline CDR1 reads MNHEY; CDR2 reads SMNVEV (reference sequence). The CDR3 DNA follows: TGTGCCAGCACCCCCAGGACTAGCAGGGTCGGAACCTACAATGAGCAGTTCTTC. Protein product: CASTPRTSRVGTYNEQFF.

V is TRBV18 and J is TRBJ2-7; 7 nucleotides agree with TRBD2. CDR1 is KGHSH and CDR2 is LQKENI in the germline V gene. The CDR3 is made up of 13 amino acids. The V and J ends lost 1 base and 3 bases, in that order; junction bases with no gene match: 0. The CDR3, as DNA: TGTGCCAGCTCACCACGGGAGGGCTACGAGCAGTACTTC. Translation: CASSPREGYEQYF.

The rearrangement uses TRBV10-3 and TRBJ2-5; a possible D gene is TRBD1 (5 bases). The V gene lost 7 bases and the J gene lost 3 bases, with 12 bases spanning the gap. This CDR3 is built from 13 residues. Per the germline V gene, CDR1 is ENHRY and CDR2 is SYGVKD. The CDR3 reads CAIIPDREETQYF. CDR3 bases: TGTGCCATCATCCCAGACAGAGAAGAGACCCAGTACTTC.

CDR3 sequence reads: CASSGRGGTGWFF. The CDR3 bases are TGCGCCAGCAGCGGCCGCGGAGGGACGGGATGGTTCTTC. The rearrangement uses TRBV5-1 and TRBJ2-1, with D possibly being TRBD2 (6 bases). This CDR3 is built from 13 residues. V was pared by 4 bases and J by 15 bases, with 20 bases between. Germline CDR1 reads SGHRS; CDR2 reads YFSETQ.

V gene TRBV6-1 combines with J gene TRBJ1-1; TRBD1 is a possible D gene (5 bases). The V gene lost 3 bases and the J gene lost 3 bases, with 11 bases spanning the gap. The CDR3 contains 14 residues. Germline V gives CDR1 MNHNS, CDR2 SASEGT. CDR3 loop: CASSEPGRDTEAFF. CDR3 DNA: TGTGCCAGCAGTGAGCCGGGCAGGGACACTGAAGCTTTCTTT.

The chain joins TRBV20-1 to TRBJ2-7, with a possible D match to TRBD2 (5 bases). V shed 3 bases and J shed 3 bases, with 18 bases lying between them. Germline V gene sequence: CDR1 DFQATT, CDR2 SNEGSKA (reference sequence). The CDR3 spans 15 residues. The CDR3 loop is CSASRPSGANYEQYF. CDR3 sequence (DNA): TGCAGTGCTAGTCGACCGAGCGGAGCCAACTACGAGCAGTACTTC.

This sequence joins TRBV28 and TRBJ2-5; 7 positions agree with TRBD1. Germline V gene lookup returns CDR1 MDHEN and CDR2 SYDVKM. The CDR3 runs to 14 residues. V shed 5 bases and J 4 bases; nucleotides not matched to a gene: 7. The chain's CDR3 is CASSPTGIGETQYF. CDR3 DNA sequence: TGTGCCAGCAGTCCGACAGGGATAGGAGAGACCCAGTACTTC.

The V gene is TRBV6-1, the J gene TRBJ2-7; 9 nucleotides line up with TRBD1. Unmatched junction bases numbered 8, after V lost 0 bases and J lost 5 bases. This CDR3 comprises 16 residues. CDR1 MNHNS and CDR2 SASEGT come from the germline V gene. CDR3 nucleotides: TGTGCCAGCAGTGAAGCGACCGGGACAGGGTCCCACGAGCAGTACTTC. This translates into CASSEATGTGSHEQYF.

V and J are TRBV7-9 and TRBJ2-3; D uncertain. Germline CDR1 reads SEHNR; CDR2 reads FQNEAQ (reference sequence). Trimming cost V 11 bases and J 0 bases, with 21 bases left between them. The length of the CDR3 is 16 residues. CDR3 nucleotides: TGTGCCGCCCAGCCCGAGGTCAATCCTAGCACAGATACGCAGTATTTT. It encodes CAAQPEVNPSTDTQYF. Full variable domain (remainder filled in from reference TRBV7-9 and TRBJ2-3): DTGVSQNPRHKITKRGQNVTFRCDPISEHNRLYWYRQTLGQGPEFLTYFQNEAQLEKSRLLSDRFSAERPKGSFSTLEIQRTEQGDSAMYLCAAQPEVNPSTDTQYFGPGTRLTVL.